One and the same sample provided the 15 T cell receptor beta chains below, sequenced in a study of blood T cell repertoires in COVID-19. Some clones are missing from TCRdb's copy, which holds only in-frame ones; the method was immunoSEQ multiplex PCR. The table lists fewer than 500,000 clones, 75% to 90% of them singletons. The sequenced material came from peripheral blood. The source of these receptors is a woman younger than 45 with acute or convalescent COVID-19.

The chain has TRBV28 and TRBJ2-5, with 10 bases identical to TRBD2. The germline V gene encodes CDR1 MDHEN and CDR2 SYDVKM. This CDR3 has 16 amino acids. V dropped 10 bases and J dropped 6; count of bases not matched to a gene: 17. CDR3 loop: CATRHVGFSGRKTQYF. DNA for the CDR3: TGTGCCACCCGCCATGTAGGGTTTAGCGGGAGGAAGACCCAGTACTTC.

V is TRBV13 and J is TRBJ2-5; the match to TRBD1 covers 8 bases. The CDR3 length is 13 residues. Losses at the gene ends were 0 bases for V and 7 bases for J; bases not matched to a gene: 1. The V gene's germline CDR1 is PRHDT and CDR2 FYEKMQ (reference sequence). CDR3 protein: CASSLGQGGTQYF. The CDR3 DNA reads TGTGCCAGCAGCTTAGGACAGGGGGGGACCCAGTACTTC.

The rearrangement joins TRBV11-2 to TRBJ1-6, with 8 positions matching TRBD1. Trimming took 6 bases from V and 4 from J; bases not matched to a gene: 5. The CDR3 runs 15 residues. Germline V lookup: CDR1 SGHAT, CDR2 FQNNGV. CDR3 bases: TGTGCCAGCAGTGGACAGGGCGGGTATAATTCACCCCTCCACTTT. Encoded protein: CASSGQGGYNSPLHF. Drawing the rest from reference TRBV11-2 and TRBJ1-6, the complete variable domain is EAGVAQSPRYKIIEKRQSVAFWCNPISGHATLYWYQQILGQGPKLLIQFQNNGVVDDSQLPKDRFSAERLKGVDSTLKIQPAKLEDSAVYLCASSGQGGYNSPLHFGNGTRLTVT.

On this clone itself: Other DNA sequences in this specimen translate into the identical CDR3. The rearrangement links TRBV28 to TRBJ2-7; TRBD1 matches at 9 bases. This CDR3 spans 14 amino acids. CDR1 is MDHEN, CDR2 SYDVKM, per germline. After removal of 6 bases from V and 4 bases from J, the junction contained 7 bases not matched to a gene. The CDR3 reads CASRPPGQGYEQYF. CDR3 in DNA: TGTGCCAGCAGGCCGCCGGGACAGGGATACGAGCAGTACTTC.

This clone was seen only once. The chain combines TRBV12-2 with TRBJ2-7; the table's D call, TRBD2, has no DNA check behind it. TRBV12-2 is noted as a pseudogene. The CDR3 has 16 residues. The CDR3 nucleotides read TGTGCAAGTCGCTTAGTTGGGGGGCAGCGGGACTACGAGCAGTACTTC. Translated: CASRLVGGQRDYEQYF.

The sample holds one count of this clone. This chain's CDR3 is CASIVAPLGTGGYQPQHF. The CDR3 coding sequence is TGTGCCAGCATCGTTGCCCCCCTCGGGACAGGGGGCTATCAGCCCCAGCATTTT. J is TRBJ1-5 and V is TRBV7-3; 12 bases line up with TRBD1. Germline V gives CDR1 SGHTA, CDR2 FQGTGA. This CDR3 region has 18 residues. Unmatched junction bases numbered 15, after V lost 7 bases and J lost 5 bases.

The chain links TRBV9 to TRBJ1-5; D possibly corresponds to TRBD1 (6 bases). The CDR3 extends over 15 amino acids. V lost 3 bases and J lost 3, with 13 bases in between. Germline V lookup: CDR1 SGDLS, CDR2 YYNGEE. The CDR3 nucleotides are TGTGCCAGCAGCGCCGCGGGGGGCAACAATCAGCCCCAGCATTTT. This codes for CASSAAGGNNQPQHF.

J is TRBJ1-2 and V is TRBV4-2; no clear D. The germline gives CDR1 LGHNA, CDR2 YNFKEQ. V was pared by 4 bases and J by 4 bases, with 13 bases between. The CDR3 sequence is 14 residues long. Here the CDR3 DNA reads TGTGCCAGCAGCCCGTCGGCGGGAAGCTATGGCTACACCTTC. It translates to CASSPSAGSYGYTF.

DNA of the CDR3: TGTGCCTGGAGAGAGACAGGATACTCCTACGAGCAGTACTTC. Amino acid sequence: CAWRETGYSYEQYF. This sequence joins TRBV30 and TRBJ2-7; tentative D call: TRBD1 (6 bases). This CDR3 is built from 14 residues. Trimming removed 3 bases at V and 0 bases at J, with 12 bases between. Germline loops: CDR1 GTSNPN, CDR2 SVGIG (reference sequence).

V usage is TRBV6-2 or TRBV6-3 and J usage is TRBJ2-2; weak D call: TRBD2 (6 bases). This CDR3 comprises 13 residues. The germline V and J ends were trimmed by 4 bases and 6 bases, with 9 bases remaining between them. Germline V lookup: CDR1 MNHEY, CDR2 SVGEGT. The CDR3 protein is CASSWGDSGELFF. CDR3 DNA sequence: TGTGCCAGCAGTTGGGGGGATTCCGGGGAGCTGTTTTTT.

The chain joins TRBV6-5 to TRBJ1-2; D gene ambiguous. The CDR3 contains 12 residues. The V gene's germline CDR1 is MNHEY and CDR2 SVGAGI. Trimming stripped 6 bases from V and 4 bases from J, with 9 bases between. This chain's CDR3 is CASRNEGYGYTF. In DNA form, the CDR3 reads TGTGCCAGCAGGAATGAGGGCTATGGCTACACCTTC.

This clone occurred once. The chain employs TRBV11-2 and TRBJ1-1, with D tentatively TRBD1 (6 bases). The CDR3 loop spans 15 amino acids. Trimming took off 2 bases at V and 3 bases at J, with 13 bases between the two ends. Germline V gives CDR1 SGHAT, CDR2 FQNNGV. CDR3 nucleotides: TGTGCCAGCAGCTTACGTCCAGGGGCGGACACTGAAGCTTTCTTT. This codes for CASSLRPGADTEAFF.

V and J are TRBV5-1 and TRBJ1-1; 8 bases are a match to TRBD1. Trimming took 3 bases from V and 1 from J; bases not matched to a gene: 5. The germline CDR1 and CDR2 sequences are SGHRS and YFSETQ. The CDR3 loop spans 15 amino acids. In DNA, the CDR3 is TGCGCCAGCAGCTACGGAGGGACAGGGAACACTGAAGCTTTCTTT. Translation gives CASSYGGTGNTEAFF.

This chain joins TRBV30 and TRBJ1-4; no definite D call. The germline gives CDR1 GTSNPN, CDR2 SVGIG (reference sequence). The V and J ends lost 0 bases and 7 bases respectively, with 15 bases between them. The CDR3 is 15 residues long. As DNA, the CDR3 is TGTGCCTGGAGTGTAAGGGAGCCGGCGGGTGAAAAACTGTTTTTT. Residues: CAWSVREPAGEKLFF.

This chain connects TRBV7-2 to TRBJ2-5; D might be TRBD2 (6 bases). Germline V gene data show CDR1 as SGHTA and CDR2 as FQGNSA. Trimming stripped 1 base from V and 2 bases from J, with 11 bases between. This CDR3 has 15 amino acids. CDR3 DNA sequence: TGTGCCAGCAGCTTAGGGGGGGTTAATCAAGAGACCCAGTACTTC. It specifies CASSLGGVNQETQYF.